The 16 T cell receptor beta chains below all came from one sample that was sequenced in a study of blood T cell repertoires in COVID-19. Data came from immunoSEQ multiplex PCR; TCRdb stores just in-frame clones and leaves some out. The profile shows roughly 360,000 clones, approximately 88% of them singletons. What was sequenced was PBMCs or T cells enriched from blood (not recorded which). Receptor source: a woman aged 25 to 39 with acute COVID-19.

This clone appeared a single time. The CDR3 loop is CASRTSGGPPETQYF. DNA for the CDR3: TGTGCCAGCAGGACTAGCGGGGGTCCCCCAGAGACCCAGTACTTC. The rearrangement uses TRBV2 and TRBJ2-5; 12 bases align to TRBD2. V lost 6 bases to trimming and J lost 4 bases; unmatched junction nucleotides: 6. This CDR3 is 15 amino acids long. The germline CDR1 and CDR2 sequences are SNHLY and FYNNEI.

J is TRBJ1-1 and V is TRBV19; 8 positions match TRBD1. The V segment lost 6 bases and the J segment 4 bases; nucleotides outside the gene matches: 4. Germline CDR1 LNHDA, CDR2 SQIVND (reference sequence). This CDR3 spans 13 amino acids. The CDR3 here is CASRRTGSTEAFF. In DNA form, the CDR3 reads TGTGCCAGTAGAAGGACAGGGAGCACTGAAGCTTTCTTT.

V is TRBV12-5 and J is TRBJ1-5; D is undetermined. V dropped 0 bases and J dropped 2 bases, with 11 bases sitting between them. From germline, CDR1 is LGHNT and CDR2 FRNRAP. This CDR3 is built from 16 residues. In nucleotides, the CDR3 is TGTGCTAGTGGTTTGGTACTCAATGGGCGCAATCAGCCCCAGCATTTT. Translation: CASGLVLNGRNQPQHF.

V usage is TRBV29-1 and J usage is TRBJ2-3; no reliable D call. The CDR3 covers 13 residues. From germline, CDR1 is SQVTM and CDR2 ANQGSEA. Trimming shortened V by 3 bases and J by 2 bases, and 9 bases separated the two germline ends. In nucleotides, the CDR3 is TGCAGCGTTGATCCCGGGTTCACAGATACGCAGTATTTT. It specifies CSVDPGFTDTQYF.

The chain links TRBV2 to TRBJ2-1; TRBD2 might be the D (5 bases). Germline-derived CDR1 and CDR2 are SNHLY and FYNNEI. The CDR3 contains 15 residues. Trimming took 4 bases from V and 2 from J, leaving 12 bases between them. CDR3 loop: CASSGWVGAYNEQFF. Written as DNA, the CDR3 is TGTGCCAGCAGTGGATGGGTGGGAGCCTACAATGAGCAGTTCTTC.

The chain links TRBV9 to TRBJ2-1, with 8 nucleotides matching TRBD2. Germline trimming cut 2 bases from V and 2 bases from J; bases unmatched to any gene: 0. CDR1 is SGDLS and CDR2 is YYNGEE in the germline V gene. This CDR3 is 14 amino acids long. The CDR3 DNA follows: TGTGCCAGCAGCGTTAGCGGGACCTACAATGAGCAGTTCTTC. Translated, it gives CASSVSGTYNEQFF.

The chain combines TRBV3-1 (or the pseudogene TRBV3-2) with TRBJ1-5; 7 bases agree with TRBD1. From germline, CDR1 is LGHDT and CDR2 YNNKEL (reference sequence). J gave up 1 base and V 1 base, and 10 bases lay outside the gene matches. The CDR3 runs to 18 residues. The DNA for the CDR3 is TGTGCCAGCAGCCAAGGACACTCAGGGGGTGCGAGCAATCAGCCCCAGCATTTT. The encoded protein is CASSQGHSGGASNQPQHF.

The CDR3 protein is CASSESWEVIHSPLHF. CDR3 in DNA: TGCGCCAGCAGTGAGTCTTGGGAGGTCATTCATTCACCCCTCCACTTT. The J gene is TRBJ1-6, the V gene TRBV10-1; D is unclear. Per germline, CDR1 WNHNN and CDR2 SYGVQD (reference sequence). Between the trimmed V and J ends, which lost 0 bases and 8 bases, there was a span of 14 bases. This CDR3 comprises 16 residues.

The V and J genes are TRBV24-1 and TRBJ1-2; 8 bases agree with TRBD1. The CDR3 covers 15 residues. V was clipped by 3 bases and J by 4 bases; unmatched bases: 6. The germline gives CDR1 KGHDR, CDR2 SFDVKD. The DNA of the CDR3 is TGTGCCACCAGTGATCCCGGACAGGGAATCTATGGCTACACCTTC. Protein: CATSDPGQGIYGYTF.

The chain joins TRBV9 to TRBJ1-2; the D gene is possibly TRBD1 (6 bases). Deletions cut 3 bases from V and 4 bases from J, with 13 bases between. Germline-derived CDR1 and CDR2 are SGDLS and YYNGEE. CDR3 length equals 14 residues. The CDR3 DNA is TGTGCCAGCAGCGCCGAGGACAGCCTCTATGGCTACACCTTC. Residues: CASSAEDSLYGYTF. The full variable domain, in which reference TRBV9 and TRBJ1-2 provide the parts outside the CDR3, is DSGVTQTPKHLITATGQRVTLRCSPRSGDLSVYWYQQSLDQGLQFLIQYYNGEERAKGNILERFSAQQFPDLHSELNLSSLELGDSALYFCASSAEDSLYGYTFGSGTRLTVV.

The DNA of the CDR3 is TGTGCCAGCAGCCCCGGGTCTTCTAACTATGGCTACACCTTC. Translated, it gives CASSPGSSNYGYTF. The genes are TRBV3-1 (or the pseudogene TRBV3-2) and TRBJ1-2; no clear D gene. This CDR3 comprises 14 residues. CDR1 and CDR2 (germline): LGHDT, YNNKEL (reference sequence). V lost 4 bases and J 0 bases, leaving 9 bases between the germline ends.

In its sample, this clone was seen once. The sample carries other DNA sequences with the same CDR3. The chain employs TRBV4-1 and TRBJ2-7; TRBD1 matches at 8 bases. This CDR3 spans 14 amino acids. Germline lookup yields CDR1 MGHRA and CDR2 YSYEKL. The V segment lost 0 bases and the J segment 3 bases; nucleotides outside the gene matches: 1. The CDR3 spells CASSQDRGLYEQYF. CDR3 DNA: TGCGCCAGCAGCCAAGACAGGGGGCTCTACGAGCAGTACTTC.

This clone was detected once. The V call is TRBV2, the J call TRBJ2-5; 12 bases match TRBD2. Germline V gene lookup returns CDR1 SNHLY and CDR2 FYNNEI. The CDR3 totals 14 residues. The V gene end was trimmed by 4 bases and the J gene end by 4 bases; junction bases not matched to a gene: 1. This chain's CDR3 is CASSGLAGVETQYF. CDR3 bases: TGTGCCAGCAGTGGACTAGCGGGGGTAGAGACCCAGTACTTC.

This clone has only a few counts. The gene calls are TRBV24-1 and TRBJ1-1; TRBD1 aligns across 8 bases. The junction had 9 bases not matched to a gene; V was cut back by 3 bases and J by 7 bases. CDR3 length equals 15 residues. Looked up from germline, CDR1 is KGHDR and CDR2 is SFDVKD. CDR3 in amino acids: CATSDPSFGQGEAFF. Here the CDR3 DNA reads TGTGCCACCAGTGATCCTTCTTTTGGACAGGGTGAAGCTTTCTTT.

This clone was seen more than once but under ten times. This chain links TRBV6-5 with TRBJ2-7; tentatively, D is TRBD2 (5 bases). This CDR3 has 13 residues. Trimming cost V 7 bases and J 5 bases, with 15 bases left between them. Germline CDR1 is MNHEY and CDR2 is SVGAGI. The CDR3 DNA sequence: TGTGCCAGCACTAGGACCGCCGGGGACGAGCAGTACTTC. Its protein is CASTRTAGDEQYF.

This chain uses TRBV7-3 with TRBJ2-3; 12 bases are shared with TRBD2. The J segment lost 6 bases and the V segment lost 6 bases, leaving 7 bases of the junction unmatched. The CDR3 spans 15 residues. CDR1 and CDR2 (germline): SGHTA, FQGTGA. The chain's CDR3 is CASSFRTSGVDTQYF. DNA of the CDR3: TGTGCCAGCAGTTTTAGGACTAGCGGGGTGGATACGCAGTATTTT.